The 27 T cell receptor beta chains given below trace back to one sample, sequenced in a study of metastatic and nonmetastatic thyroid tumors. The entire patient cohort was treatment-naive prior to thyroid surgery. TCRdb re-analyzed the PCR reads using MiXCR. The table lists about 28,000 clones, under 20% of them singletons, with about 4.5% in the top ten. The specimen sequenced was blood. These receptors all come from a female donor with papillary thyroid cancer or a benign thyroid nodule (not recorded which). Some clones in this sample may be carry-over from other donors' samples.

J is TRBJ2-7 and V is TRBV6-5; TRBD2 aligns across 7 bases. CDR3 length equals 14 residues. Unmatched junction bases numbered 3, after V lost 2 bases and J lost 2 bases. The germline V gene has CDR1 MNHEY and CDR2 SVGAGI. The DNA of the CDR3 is TGTGCCAGCAGTTACGGGGGGGATCCCTACGAGCAGTACTTC. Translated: CASSYGGDPYEQYF.

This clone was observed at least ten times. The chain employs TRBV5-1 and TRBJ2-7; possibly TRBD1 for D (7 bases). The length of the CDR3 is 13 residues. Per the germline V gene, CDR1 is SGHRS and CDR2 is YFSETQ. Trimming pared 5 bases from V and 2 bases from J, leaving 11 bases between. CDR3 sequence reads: CASREGAAYEQYF. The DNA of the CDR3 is TGCGCCAGCAGGGAGGGGGCCGCCTACGAGCAGTACTTC.

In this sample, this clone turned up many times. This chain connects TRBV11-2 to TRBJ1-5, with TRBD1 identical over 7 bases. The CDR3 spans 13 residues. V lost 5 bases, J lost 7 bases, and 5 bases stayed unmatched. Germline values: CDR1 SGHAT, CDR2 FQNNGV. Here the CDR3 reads CASSTQGNQPQHF. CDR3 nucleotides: TGTGCCAGCAGCACACAGGGGAACCAGCCCCAGCATTTT.

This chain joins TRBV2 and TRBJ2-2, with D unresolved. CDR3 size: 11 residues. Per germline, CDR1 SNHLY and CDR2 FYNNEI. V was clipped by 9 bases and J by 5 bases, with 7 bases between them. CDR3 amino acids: CASFSTGELFF. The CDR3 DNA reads TGTGCCAGTTTTAGTACCGGGGAGCTGTTTTTT.

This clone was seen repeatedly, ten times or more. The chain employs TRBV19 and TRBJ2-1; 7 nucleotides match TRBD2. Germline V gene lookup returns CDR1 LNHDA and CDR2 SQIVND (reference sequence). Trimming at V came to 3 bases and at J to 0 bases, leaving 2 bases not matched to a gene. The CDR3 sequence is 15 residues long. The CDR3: CASSIGGNSYNEQFF. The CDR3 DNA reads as TGTGCCAGTAGTATCGGGGGGAACTCCTACAATGAGCAGTTCTTC.

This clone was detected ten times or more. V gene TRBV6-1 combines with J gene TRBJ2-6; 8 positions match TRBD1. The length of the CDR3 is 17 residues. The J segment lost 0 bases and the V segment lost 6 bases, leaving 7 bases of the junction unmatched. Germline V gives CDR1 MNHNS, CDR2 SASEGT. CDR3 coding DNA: TGTGCCAGCAGACTCGGACAGGGAAGCTCTGGGGCCAACGTCCTGACTTTC. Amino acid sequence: CASRLGQGSSGANVLTF.

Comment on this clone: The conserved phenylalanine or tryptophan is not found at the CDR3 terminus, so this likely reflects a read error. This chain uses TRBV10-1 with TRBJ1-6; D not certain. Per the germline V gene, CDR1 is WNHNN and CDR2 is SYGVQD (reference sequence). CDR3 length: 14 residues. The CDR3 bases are TGCGCCAGCAGAAACGACTCCTATAAATCACCCCTCCACTGT. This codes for CASRNDSYKSPLHC.

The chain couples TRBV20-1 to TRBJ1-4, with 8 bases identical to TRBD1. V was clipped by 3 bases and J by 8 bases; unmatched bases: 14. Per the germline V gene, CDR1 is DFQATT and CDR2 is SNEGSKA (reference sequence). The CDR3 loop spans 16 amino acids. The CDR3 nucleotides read TGCAGTGCTAGGGGGGGCCCGGGACAGGCCAGGGAAAAACTGTTTTTT. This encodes CSARGGPGQAREKLFF.

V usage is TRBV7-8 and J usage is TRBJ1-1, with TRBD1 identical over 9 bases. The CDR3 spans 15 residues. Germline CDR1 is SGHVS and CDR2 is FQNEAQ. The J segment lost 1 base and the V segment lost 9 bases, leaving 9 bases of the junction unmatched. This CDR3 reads CASNRDRERNTEAFF. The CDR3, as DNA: TGTGCCAGTAACCGGGACAGGGAGAGGAACACTGAAGCTTTCTTT.

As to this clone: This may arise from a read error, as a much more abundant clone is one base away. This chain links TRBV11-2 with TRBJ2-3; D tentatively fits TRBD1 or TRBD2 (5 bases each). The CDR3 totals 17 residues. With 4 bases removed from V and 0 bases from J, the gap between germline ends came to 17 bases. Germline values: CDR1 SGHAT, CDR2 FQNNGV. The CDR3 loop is CASSSDVGVTSTDTQYF. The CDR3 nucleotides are TGTGCCAGCAGCTCAGACGTGGGGGTGACTAGCACAGATACGCAGTATTTT.

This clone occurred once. The CDR3 bases are TGCGCCAGCAGCTTAAGCGGGAACAATGAGCAGTTCTTC. Protein product: CASSLSGNNEQFF. This chain uses TRBV5-1 with TRBJ2-1, with 7 bases aligning to TRBD2. The V gene end was trimmed by 2 bases and the J gene end by 5 bases; junction bases not matched to a gene: 1. The germline V gene has CDR1 SGHRS and CDR2 YFSETQ. The CDR3 runs 13 residues.

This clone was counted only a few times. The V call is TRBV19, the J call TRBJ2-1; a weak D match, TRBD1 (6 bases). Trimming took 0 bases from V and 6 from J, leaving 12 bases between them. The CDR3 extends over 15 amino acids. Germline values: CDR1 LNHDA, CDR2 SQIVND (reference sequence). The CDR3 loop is CASSIDHGQSNEQFF. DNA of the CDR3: TGTGCCAGTAGTATAGATCATGGACAGAGCAATGAGCAGTTCTTC.

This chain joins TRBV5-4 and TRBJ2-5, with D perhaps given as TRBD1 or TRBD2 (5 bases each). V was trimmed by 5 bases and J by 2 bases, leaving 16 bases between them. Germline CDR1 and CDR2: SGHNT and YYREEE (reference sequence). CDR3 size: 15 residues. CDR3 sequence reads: CASRLRDGYQETQYF. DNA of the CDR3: TGTGCCAGCAGACTTCGGGACGGGTATCAAGAGACCCAGTACTTC.

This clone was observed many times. The CDR3 nucleotides read TGTGCCAGCAGCTTGGAGGGCGGGAGCGGGAGATCCTACAATGAGCAGTTCTTC. Translating gives CASSLEGGSGRSYNEQFF. The rearrangement links TRBV5-4 to TRBJ2-1; 8 nucleotides match TRBD2. J lost 1 base, V lost 0 bases, and 9 bases had no gene match. There are 18 residues in the CDR3. CDR1 is SGHNT, CDR2 YYREEE, per germline (reference sequence).

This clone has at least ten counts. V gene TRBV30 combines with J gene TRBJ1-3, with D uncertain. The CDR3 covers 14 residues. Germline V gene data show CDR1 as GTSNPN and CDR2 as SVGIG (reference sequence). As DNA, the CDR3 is TGTGGCCGTGGCGGAGCCGACTCTGGAAACACCATATATTTT. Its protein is CGRGGADSGNTIYF.

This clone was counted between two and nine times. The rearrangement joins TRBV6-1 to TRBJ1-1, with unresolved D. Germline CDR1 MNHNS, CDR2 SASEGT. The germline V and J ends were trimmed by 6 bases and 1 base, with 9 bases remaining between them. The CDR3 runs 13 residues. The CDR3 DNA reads TGTGCCAGCAGGCAGAAGTCGAACACTGAAGCTTTCTTT. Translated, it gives CASRQKSNTEAFF.

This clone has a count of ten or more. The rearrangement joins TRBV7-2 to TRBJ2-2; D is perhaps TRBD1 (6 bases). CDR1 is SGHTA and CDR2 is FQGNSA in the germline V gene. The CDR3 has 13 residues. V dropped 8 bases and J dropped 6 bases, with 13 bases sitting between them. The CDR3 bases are TGTGCCAGCGTCCTACAGGGTCCCGGGGAGCTGTTTTTT. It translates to CASVLQGPGELFF.

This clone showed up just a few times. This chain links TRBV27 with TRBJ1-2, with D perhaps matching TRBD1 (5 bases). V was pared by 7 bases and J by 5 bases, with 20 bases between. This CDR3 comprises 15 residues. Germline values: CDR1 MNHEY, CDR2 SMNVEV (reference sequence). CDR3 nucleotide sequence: TGTGCCAGCACCCCCGCGGGGGTAGGTGCGTATGGCTACACCTTC. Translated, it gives CASTPAGVGAYGYTF.

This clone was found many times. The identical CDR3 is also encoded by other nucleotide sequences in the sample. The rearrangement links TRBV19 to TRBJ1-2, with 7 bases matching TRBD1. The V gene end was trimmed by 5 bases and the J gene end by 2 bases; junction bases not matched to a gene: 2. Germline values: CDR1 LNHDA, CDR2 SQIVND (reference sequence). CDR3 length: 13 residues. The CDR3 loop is CASSVQGNYGYTF. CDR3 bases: TGTGCCAGTAGTGTACAGGGGAACTATGGCTACACCTTC.

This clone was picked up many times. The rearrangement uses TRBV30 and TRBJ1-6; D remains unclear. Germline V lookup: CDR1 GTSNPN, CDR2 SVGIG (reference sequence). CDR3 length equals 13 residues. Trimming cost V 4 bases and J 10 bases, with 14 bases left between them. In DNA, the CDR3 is TGTGCCTGGAAGGGCAGTTGGAGGTCACCCCTCCACTTT. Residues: CAWKGSWRSPLHF.

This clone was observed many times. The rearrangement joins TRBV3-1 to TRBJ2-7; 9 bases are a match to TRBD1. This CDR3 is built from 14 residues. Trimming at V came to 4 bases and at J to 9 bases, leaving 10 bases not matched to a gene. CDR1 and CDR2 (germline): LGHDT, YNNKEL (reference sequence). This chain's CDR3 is CASSLRDRALGQYF. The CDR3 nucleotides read TGTGCCAGCAGCCTCCGGGACAGGGCCCTCGGGCAGTACTTC.

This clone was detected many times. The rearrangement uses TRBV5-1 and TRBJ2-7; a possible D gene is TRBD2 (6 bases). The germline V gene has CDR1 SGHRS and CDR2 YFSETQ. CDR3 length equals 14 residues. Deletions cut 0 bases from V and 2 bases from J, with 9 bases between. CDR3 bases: TGCGCCAGCAGCTTGGGGAGACTAGCCTACGAGCAGTACTTC. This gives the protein CASSLGRLAYEQYF.

CDR3 loop: CASSQGRQEQYF. The DNA for the CDR3 is TGTGCCAGCAGCCAGGGGCGGCAAGAGCAGTACTTC. The chain couples TRBV11-3 to TRBJ2-7, with D perhaps TRBD1 (6 bases). Germline assignment: CDR1 SGHNT and CDR2 YENEEA. The ends were cut back, 5 bases at V and 7 bases at J, with 12 bases in the middle. This CDR3 spans 12 amino acids. The complete variable domain, with remaining parts taken from reference TRBV11-3 and TRBJ2-7, reads EAGVVQSPRYKIIEKKQPVAFWCNPISGHNTLYWYLQNLGQGPELLIRYENEEAVDDSQLPKDRFSAERLKGVDSTLKIQPAELGDSAVYLCASSQGRQEQYFGPGTRLTVT.

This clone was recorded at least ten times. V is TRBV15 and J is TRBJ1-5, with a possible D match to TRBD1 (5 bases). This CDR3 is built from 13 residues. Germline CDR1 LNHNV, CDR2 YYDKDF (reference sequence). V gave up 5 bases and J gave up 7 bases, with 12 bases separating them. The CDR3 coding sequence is TGTGCCACCAGCCCTGAGGGACGGCAGCCCCAGCATTTT. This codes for CATSPEGRQPQHF.

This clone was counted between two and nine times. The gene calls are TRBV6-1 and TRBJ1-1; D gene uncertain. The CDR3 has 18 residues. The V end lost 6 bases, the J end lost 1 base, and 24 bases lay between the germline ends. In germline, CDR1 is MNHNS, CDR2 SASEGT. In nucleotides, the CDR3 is TGTGCCAGCAGCCAAGCTTCCGTGCCGTCCCTTGGGAACACTGAAGCTTTCTTT. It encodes CASSQASVPSLGNTEAFF.

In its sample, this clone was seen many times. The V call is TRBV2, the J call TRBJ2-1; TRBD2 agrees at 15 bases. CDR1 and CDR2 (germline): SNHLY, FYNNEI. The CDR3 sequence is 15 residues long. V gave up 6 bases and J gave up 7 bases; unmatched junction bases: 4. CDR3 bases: TGTGCCAGCAGGCCGGGACTAGCGGGAGGTAATGAGCAGTTCTTC. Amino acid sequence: CASRPGLAGGNEQFF.

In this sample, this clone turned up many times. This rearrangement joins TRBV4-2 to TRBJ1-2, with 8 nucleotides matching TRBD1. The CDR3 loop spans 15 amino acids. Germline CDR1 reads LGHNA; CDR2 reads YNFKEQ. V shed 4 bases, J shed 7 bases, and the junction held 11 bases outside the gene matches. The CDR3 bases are TGTGCCAGCAGCCGGTTAGGACAGGGCGAGGGTGGCTACACCTTC. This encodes CASSRLGQGEGGYTF.